The TCR beta chain under discussion was sequenced for a study of CD8+ T cells in alopecia areata. Study-level results: Researchers report lesional scalp, most notably alopecia totalis/universalis, outstripped normal scalp in clonality. TCR sharing was clearer in mice than between patients, perhaps partly owing to patient HLA diversity.

Trimming stripped 6 bases from V and 4 bases from J, with 33 bases between. Germline assignment: CDR1 SQVTM and CDR2 ANQGSEA. There are 19 residues in the CDR3. Once RNA had been extracted, it was reverse transcribed into cDNA to act as the sequencing template. TCRdb keeps only in-frame clones here, not all; method: immunoSEQ multiplex PCR. The profile shows 60,000 to 65,000 clones, around 44% of them singletons. The investigators collected lesional scalp punch biopsies and peripheral blood from alopecia areata patients. The researchers isolated CD4+ and CD8+ T cells from PBMCs by sorting. On this clone: Its target is not known.

The sequence was collected from a human donor with alopecia areata. Sequenced input: NKG2D-low CD8+ T cells sorted from blood. The genes are TRBV29-1 and TRBJ1-2; a possible D gene is TRBD1 (6 bases). The DNA of the CDR3 is TGCAGCGTGACTTCGCGGCCCTGGGGGGGCTGGGACATTAGCTATGGCTACACCTTC. The encoded protein is CSVTSRPWGGWDISYGYTF.